The 18 T cell receptor beta chains below come from one sample, sequenced in a study of blood T cell repertoires in COVID-19. Measured with immunoSEQ multiplex PCR; TCRdb has only the in-frame clones, and not every one. The repertoire holds roughly 320,000 clones, with 70% to 90% as singletons. The material sequenced was peripheral blood. Source of these receptors: a woman aged 45-65 years with COVID-19, enrolled during active disease.

The chain carries TRBV5-4 and TRBJ2-1, with 9 bases lining up with TRBD1. V lost 3 bases to trimming and J lost 6 bases; unmatched junction nucleotides: 7. This CDR3 has 15 amino acids. The germline V gene has CDR1 SGHNT and CDR2 YYREEE (reference sequence). The CDR3 spells CASSWPGQGLNEQFF. The CDR3 DNA follows: TGTGCCAGCAGCTGGCCGGGACAGGGTCTCAATGAGCAGTTCTTC.

The J gene is TRBJ1-5, the V gene TRBV7-6; 9 positions agree with TRBD1. After removal of 2 bases from V and 7 bases from J, the junction contained 6 bases not matched to a gene. The CDR3 contains 15 residues. CDR1 and CDR2 from the germline V gene are SGHVS and FNYEAQ. The CDR3 nucleotides read TGTGCCAGCAGCTTACCGGGACAGGGTTTGCAGCCCCAGCATTTT. Translated, it gives CASSLPGQGLQPQHF.

Only a few counts were recorded for this clone. The chain has TRBV5-4 and TRBJ2-1, with 9 bases that match TRBD1. Germline values: CDR1 SGHNT, CDR2 YYREEE (reference sequence). Trimming took 4 bases from V and 2 from J; bases not matched to a gene: 4. CDR3 length equals 15 residues. The CDR3 reads CASSKDRGTYNEQFF. The CDR3 coding sequence is TGTGCCAGCAGCAAGGACAGGGGCACCTACAATGAGCAGTTCTTC. Based on the CDR3 plus reference TRBV5-4 and TRBJ2-1, the full variable domain is ETGVTQSPTHLIKTRGQQVTLRCSSQSGHNTVSWYQQALGQGPQFIFQYYREEENGRGNFPPRFSGLQFPNYSSELNVNALELDDSALYLCASSKDRGTYNEQFFGPGTRLTVL.

The chain combines TRBV29-1 with TRBJ2-2; TRBD1 might be the D (6 bases). V was cut by 2 bases and J by 5 bases, with 9 bases left in between. The CDR3 sequence is 13 residues long. In germline, CDR1 is SQVTM, CDR2 ANQGSEA. The DNA of the CDR3 is TGCAGCGTTGAACGCAGGGGAACCGGGGAGCTGTTTTTT. This translates into CSVERRGTGELFF.

The rearrangement uses TRBV3-1 (or the pseudogene TRBV3-2) and TRBJ2-1; D ambiguous. Germline lookup yields CDR1 LGHDT and CDR2 YNNKEL (reference sequence). This CDR3 contains 13 residues. Trimming left V 3 bases short and J 8 bases short, with 11 bases between. CDR3 residues: CASSHQSGYEQFF. In DNA form, the CDR3 reads TGTGCCAGCAGCCACCAGTCAGGTTATGAGCAGTTCTTC.

This clone showed up just once. This chain connects TRBV5-1 to TRBJ2-7; a possible D gene is TRBD1 (6 bases). Germline V gene data show CDR1 as SGHRS and CDR2 as YFSETQ. Deletions cut 3 bases from V and 0 bases from J, with 22 bases between. The CDR3 has 18 amino acids. The DNA for the CDR3 is TGCGCCAGCAGCTATTCCCCCAGGGGACGGGGTAGCTCCTACGAGCAGTACTTC. Translated: CASSYSPRGRGSSYEQYF. Combining the CDR3 with reference TRBV5-1 and TRBJ2-7 gives the whole variable domain KAGVTQTPRYLIKTRGQQVTLSCSPISGHRSVSWYQQTPGQGLQFLFEYFSETQRNKGNFPGRFSGRQFSNSRSEMNVSTLELGDSALYLCASSYSPRGRGSSYEQYFGPGTRLTVT.

The chain employs TRBV14 and TRBJ2-5; 8 nucleotides align to TRBD1. The CDR3 length is 13 residues. The germline V gene encodes CDR1 SGHDN and CDR2 FVKESK. V trimming: 5 bases; J trimming: 4 bases; junction bases outside the gene matches: 3. Here the CDR3 reads CASSSDRGETQYF. In DNA, the CDR3 is TGTGCCAGCAGCTCAGACAGGGGAGAGACCCAGTACTTC.

The V gene is TRBV9, the J gene TRBJ2-5; tentatively, D is TRBD2 (5 bases). Trimming stripped 2 bases from V and 3 bases from J, with 8 bases between. The CDR3 runs to 13 residues. Looked up from germline, CDR1 is SGDLS and CDR2 is YYNGEE. The CDR3 here is CASSVGVKETQYF. CDR3 in DNA: TGTGCCAGCAGCGTCGGGGTTAAAGAGACCCAGTACTTC. The full variable domain, in which reference TRBV9 and TRBJ2-5 provide the parts outside the CDR3, is DSGVTQTPKHLITATGQRVTLRCSPRSGDLSVYWYQQSLDQGLQFLIQYYNGEERAKGNILERFSAQQFPDLHSELNLSSLELGDSALYFCASSVGVKETQYFGPGTRLLVL.

This sequence joins TRBV5-1 and TRBJ2-1, with D possibly being TRBD2 (5 bases). Trimming cost V 2 bases and J 4 bases, with 10 bases left between them. The V gene's germline CDR1 is SGHRS and CDR2 YFSETQ. The CDR3 covers 14 residues. The CDR3 nucleotides read TGCGCCAGCAGCTTTAGCGAGCGTTACAATGAGCAGTTCTTC. Translating gives CASSFSERYNEQFF. Combining the CDR3 with reference TRBV5-1 and TRBJ2-1 gives the whole variable domain KAGVTQTPRYLIKTRGQQVTLSCSPISGHRSVSWYQQTPGQGLQFLFEYFSETQRNKGNFPGRFSGRQFSNSRSEMNVSTLELGDSALYLCASSFSERYNEQFFGPGTRLTVL.

V and J are TRBV2 and TRBJ2-3; D might be TRBD2 (5 bases). Trimming stripped 4 bases from V and 6 bases from J, with 17 bases between. CDR1 and CDR2 from the germline V gene are SNHLY and FYNNEI. The CDR3 is 15 amino acids. CDR3 sequence reads: CASSGPIYRGDTQYF. The CDR3 DNA reads as TGTGCCAGCAGTGGACCCATCTACCGAGGGGATACGCAGTATTTT.

This chain connects TRBV7-9 to TRBJ1-4; 10 nucleotides match TRBD1. Germline-derived CDR1 and CDR2 are SEHNR and FQNEAQ (reference sequence). This CDR3 is 16 amino acids long. The junction had 4 bases not matched to a gene; V was cut back by 1 base and J by 5 bases. The CDR3: CASSLDAGQGNEKLFF. For the CDR3, the DNA is TGTGCCAGCAGCTTAGATGCGGGACAGGGGAATGAAAAACTGTTTTTT.

The chain joins TRBV30 to TRBJ2-1; 14 bases align to TRBD2. The V gene's germline CDR1 is GTSNPN and CDR2 SVGIG (reference sequence). CDR3 length: 15 residues. V lost 8 bases to trimming and J lost 6 bases; unmatched junction nucleotides: 9. The CDR3: CAGWEGTSGSNEQFF. In DNA form, the CDR3 reads TGTGCCGGATGGGAAGGGACTAGCGGGAGCAATGAGCAGTTCTTC.

The chain links TRBV27 to TRBJ2-5, with D tentatively TRBD2 (5 bases). The V gene's germline CDR1 is MNHEY and CDR2 SMNVEV (reference sequence). V dropped 6 bases and J dropped 5 bases, with 16 bases sitting between them. This CDR3 comprises 14 residues. CDR3 in amino acids: CASRWRMMSETQYF. In nucleotides, the CDR3 is TGTGCCAGCAGATGGAGGATGATGTCTGAGACCCAGTACTTC.

The CDR3 DNA follows: TGTGCCTGGAGTTTAGACAGGATTAATGAAAAACTGTTTTTT. It yields the protein CAWSLDRINEKLFF. V is TRBV30 and J is TRBJ1-4; possible D gene TRBD1, 6 bases. Trimming left V 2 bases short and J 4 bases short, with 11 bases between. The CDR3 totals 14 residues. Per germline, CDR1 GTSNPN and CDR2 SVGIG (reference sequence). The whole variable domain, filled in from reference TRBV30 and TRBJ1-4, reads SQTIHQWPATLVQPVGSPLSLECTVEGTSNPNLYWYRQAAGRGLQLLFYSVGIGQISSEVPQNLSASRPQDRQFILSSKKLLLSDSGFYLCAWSLDRINEKLFFGSGTQLSVL.

The chain carries TRBV7-9 and TRBJ1-2; possibly TRBD1 for D (6 bases). CDR1 SEHNR and CDR2 FQNEAQ come from the germline V gene (reference sequence). The CDR3 runs 12 residues. The V end lost 6 bases, the J end lost 4 bases, and 9 bases lay between the germline ends. As DNA, the CDR3 is TGTGCCAGCAGACAGGACAGCTATGGCTACACCTTC. This gives the protein CASRQDSYGYTF.

This clone came up once. This chain links TRBV2 with TRBJ2-7; 10 nucleotides match TRBD2. Germline CDR1 SNHLY, CDR2 FYNNEI. The CDR3 totals 16 residues. The V and J ends lost 5 bases and 0 bases, in that order; junction bases with no gene match: 7. DNA for the CDR3: TGTGCCAGCAGTCAAGAGAGCGGGGGGGGCTCCTACGAGCAGTACTTC. It codes for CASSQESGGGSYEQYF.

This chain joins TRBV5-1 and TRBJ1-1, with TRBD1 identical over 8 bases. Germline V CDR1 and CDR2: SGHRS, YFSETQ. This CDR3 spans 15 amino acids. Trimming cost V 4 bases and J 6 bases; bases outside gene matches: 11. CDR3: CASSAKQGGFAEAFF. The CDR3 DNA sequence: TGCGCCAGCAGCGCAAAACAGGGGGGCTTCGCTGAAGCTTTCTTT.

The chain links TRBV5-8 to TRBJ2-5; possibly TRBD2 for D (6 bases). The CDR3 extends over 16 amino acids. Trimming removed 0 bases from V and 5 bases from J, with 17 bases in between. Germline assignment: CDR1 SGHTS and CDR2 YDEGEE. The CDR3 sequence is CASSLGGTNGWETQYF. The DNA of the CDR3 is TGTGCCAGCAGCTTGGGCGGGACCAACGGTTGGGAGACCCAGTACTTC.